The 17 T cell receptor beta chains below were found in one sample sequenced in a study of graft-versus-host responses after intestinal transplantation (TCRdb year 2021). The antigens for these receptors are not known. The library was generated by the immunoSEQ multiplex PCR assay. The table comes from immuneACCESS by way of TCRdb, which keeps in-frame sequences with V and J called. Part of the clones is missing from these tables; in studies checked, under half for an unresolved V gene and the rest for unknown reasons. Here the sample has tens of thousands of clones; around 94% occur a single time. The top ten constitute over 0.2% of the sample. In the paper's terms, the time point label means: cells obtained before transplantation from donor or recipient. This material consisted of unstimulated CD4+ T cells sorted from spleen or lymph node cells, taken before transplant. The receptors were sampled from a human donor who was the organ donor for an intestinal transplant.

The chain couples TRBV10-3 to TRBJ2-7, with D perhaps matching TRBD1 (5 bases). The CDR3 covers 16 residues. V was trimmed by 3 bases and J by 5 bases, leaving 20 bases between them. CDR1 is ENHRY, CDR2 SYGVKD, per germline. DNA of the CDR3: TGTGCCATCAGTGATTTTATCGCGGTGGGGCTGGACGAGCAGTACTTC. It specifies CAISDFIAVGLDEQYF.

The genes are TRBV5-1 and TRBJ2-7; D gene ambiguous. Deletions cut 3 bases from V and 12 bases from J, with 16 bases between. The CDR3 contains 12 residues. The germline gives CDR1 SGHRS, CDR2 YFSETQ. The CDR3 region has the DNA TGCGCCAGCAGCTCCCCAGGTGACCGCCGGTACTTC. Its protein is CASSSPGDRRYF.

V gene TRBV5-1 combines with J gene TRBJ1-1; maybe TRBD1 (5 bases). Trimming left V 4 bases short and J 7 bases short, with 11 bases between. This CDR3 region has 12 residues. The germline CDR1 and CDR2 sequences are SGHRS and YFSETQ. For the CDR3, the DNA is TGCGCCAGCAGCCCTACGGGACTTGAAGCTTTCTTT. Residues: CASSPTGLEAFF.

The J gene is TRBJ1-1, the V gene TRBV6-5; D gene uncertain. The V and J ends lost 6 bases and 4 bases respectively, with 9 bases between them. CDR1 MNHEY and CDR2 SVGAGI come from the germline V gene. The CDR3 runs to 12 residues. The CDR3 reads CASREGGTEAFF. CDR3 in DNA: TGTGCCAGCAGGGAAGGTGGCACTGAAGCTTTCTTT.

The chain is built from TRBV4-1 and TRBJ2-1; 9 bases align to TRBD2. Unmatched junction bases numbered 8, after V lost 5 bases and J lost 0 bases. In germline, CDR1 is MGHRA, CDR2 YSYEKL. CDR3 length: 17 residues. CDR3 in DNA: TGCGCCAGCAGCGACGTTGGGCGGGGGGGCTCCTACAATGAGCAGTTCTTC. Translation gives CASSDVGRGGSYNEQFF.

The gene calls are TRBV5-1 and TRBJ2-7; D might be TRBD1 (6 bases). In germline, CDR1 is SGHRS, CDR2 YFSETQ. The CDR3 has 15 amino acids. Trimming stripped 3 bases from V and 2 bases from J, with 15 bases between. The DNA for the CDR3 is TGCGCCAGCAGCTCGGGACACGTTGGACCCTACGAGCAGTACTTC. Residues: CASSSGHVGPYEQYF.

This chain connects TRBV18 to TRBJ2-1, with 12 bases lining up with TRBD2. Germline V gene lookup returns CDR1 KGHSH and CDR2 LQKENI. CDR3 length: 21 amino acids. The V segment lost 2 bases and the J segment 8 bases; nucleotides outside the gene matches: 22. The CDR3 protein is CASSPVPVASGGAIGVHEQFF. The CDR3 nucleotides are TGTGCCAGCTCACCAGTTCCCGTGGCTAGCGGGGGGGCAATTGGAGTCCATGAGCAGTTCTTC.

The chain joins TRBV5-6 to TRBJ2-7, with 10 bases identical to TRBD1. V gave up 6 bases and J gave up 4 bases; unmatched junction bases: 7. CDR1 and CDR2 from the germline V gene are SGHDT and YYEEEE. CDR3 length equals 14 residues. The CDR3 region is CASTPGQGRYEQYF. The CDR3 coding sequence is TGTGCCAGCACCCCGGGACAGGGGAGGTACGAGCAGTACTTC. The complete variable domain, with remaining parts taken from reference TRBV5-6 and TRBJ2-7, reads DAGVTQSPTHLIKTRGQQVTLRCSPKSGHDTVSWYQQALGQGPQFIFQYYEEEERQRGNFPDRFSGHQFPNYSSELNVNALLLGDSALYLCASTPGQGRYEQYFGPGTRLTVT.

V is TRBV6-9 and J is TRBJ1-2, with D perhaps TRBD1 (6 bases). Germline V gives CDR1 MNHGY, CDR2 SVAAGI. The CDR3 contains 14 residues. The V gene lost 7 bases and the J gene lost 0 bases, with 12 bases spanning the gap. CDR3 protein: CASTETGTNYGYTF. For the CDR3, the DNA is TGTGCCAGCACCGAGACAGGTACTAACTATGGCTACACCTTC.

This rearrangement joins TRBV19 to TRBJ2-3; TRBD2 matches 7 bases. The CDR3 consists of 16 residues. V gave up 7 bases and J gave up 2 bases; unmatched junction bases: 12. CDR1 and CDR2 from the germline V gene are LNHDA and SQIVND (reference sequence). The CDR3 DNA sequence: TGTGCCAGTAATACCCCATCAGCGGGGCTCACAGATACGCAGTATTTT. Protein product: CASNTPSAGLTDTQYF.

The gene calls are TRBV25-1 and TRBJ2-7; D unresolved. The CDR3 is 15 residues long. Germline-derived CDR1 and CDR2 are MGHDK and SYGVNS. The germline V and J ends were trimmed by 0 bases and 0 bases, with 9 bases remaining between them. CDR3 amino acids: CASSEYAGGSYEQYF. The CDR3 nucleotides read TGTGCCAGCAGTGAATACGCAGGTGGCTCCTACGAGCAGTACTTC.

This clone has just one count. The chain couples TRBV5-4 to TRBJ2-7, with no clear D. CDR3 length equals 14 residues. V was clipped by 0 bases and J by 2 bases, with 9 bases between them. Germline CDR1 is SGHNT and CDR2 is YYREEE (reference sequence). The CDR3 nucleotides are TGTGCCAGCAGCTTGGAACTAACACCCTACGAGCAGTACTTC. It encodes CASSLELTPYEQYF.

The chain has TRBV6-6 and TRBJ1-2; TRBD1 is a possible D gene (5 bases). Trimming cost V 5 bases and J 4 bases, with 14 bases left between them. This CDR3 spans 14 amino acids. The germline V gene has CDR1 MNHNY and CDR2 SVGAGI (reference sequence). CDR3 in DNA: TGTGCCAGCAGTCCCCAGCAGGGTATCTATGGCTACACCTTC. This codes for CASSPQQGIYGYTF.

The chain carries TRBV7-9 and TRBJ2-1, with D possibly matching TRBD2 (5 bases). V shed 4 bases and J shed 3 bases, with 10 bases lying between them. The germline V gene has CDR1 SEHNR and CDR2 FQNEAQ (reference sequence). CDR3 length: 14 amino acids. The CDR3 DNA is TGTGCCAGCAGCTGGCTCGGGGTCTACAATGAGCAGTTCTTC. Translating it yields CASSWLGVYNEQFF.

This clone was picked up one time. V is TRBV7-2 and J is TRBJ1-5; D is undetermined. The CDR3 extends over 16 amino acids. CDR1 and CDR2 (germline): SGHTA, FQGNSA. The V gene lost 2 bases and the J gene lost 0 bases, with 11 bases spanning the gap. Written as DNA, the CDR3 is TGTGCCAGCAGCTTACTTCCGGTACATAGCAATCAGCCCCAGCATTTT. It specifies CASSLLPVHSNQPQHF.

The CDR3 nucleotides are TGTGCCAGCAGCCGCCCGCTAGCGGGGGAACCGGAGCAGTTCTTC. It translates to CASSRPLAGEPEQFF. The chain is built from TRBV7-2 and TRBJ2-1, with 10 bases lining up with TRBD2. With V trimmed by 5 bases and J by 10 bases, 11 bases remained unmatched. CDR1 and CDR2 from the germline V gene are SGHTA and FQGNSA. The CDR3 totals 15 residues.

The V and J genes are TRBV6-6 and TRBJ2-7; either TRBD1 or TRBD2 may supply D (7 bases each). Trimming removed 6 bases at V and 6 bases at J, with 18 bases between. The CDR3 has 14 amino acids. The V gene's germline CDR1 is MNHNY and CDR2 SVGAGI (reference sequence). CDR3 loop: CASSQGGGGAEQYF. DNA for the CDR3: TGTGCCAGCAGCCAAGGGGGAGGGGGCGCCGAGCAGTACTTC.